What follows are 32 T cell receptor beta chains derived from one specimen sequenced in a study of T cells in Graves' hyperthyroidism and ophthalmopathy. Amplification yielded TCR beta CDR3 regions, with RNA transcripts as the source. A set of HTBI primers served as the primers for a first-round RT-PCR of the TCR CDR3. Using its own MiXCR run on the multiplex PCR reads, TCRdb lists one record per CDR3 protein. Seen here are more than 650,000 distinct CDR3 sequences, about 15% observed once, and the top ten hold about 10%. What was sequenced was blood. All receptors derive from a woman aged 18-29 years with Graves' hyperthyroidism.

Comments on this clonotype: Its ends do not fully match the called genes, so a read error is possible. This chain links TRBV20-1 with TRBJ2-2, with a possible D match to TRBD2 (7 bases). Germline loops: CDR1 DFQATT, CDR2 SNEGSKA (reference sequence). This CDR3 comprises 16 residues. The CDR3 region is CSARGGGGVNTGKLFF. CDR3 coding DNA: TGCAGTGCAAGGGGGGGGGGCGGAGTGAACACCGGGAAGCTGTTTTTT.

This clonotype has a count of ten or more. The chain joins TRBV13 to TRBJ2-7; D perhaps matches TRBD2 (5 bases). The V end lost 4 bases, the J end lost 0 bases, and 13 bases lay between the germline ends. From germline, CDR1 is PRHDT and CDR2 FYEKMQ (reference sequence). This CDR3 spans 15 amino acids. CDR3 loop: CASSSLGGGSYEQYF. CDR3 DNA sequence: TGTGCCAGCAGCTCGCTAGGCGGAGGCTCCTACGAGCAGTACTTC.

There are a few counts of this clonotype. This chain joins TRBV28 and TRBJ2-7; TRBD1 might be the D (6 bases). Per the germline V gene, CDR1 is MDHEN and CDR2 is SYDVKM. This CDR3 region has 17 residues. V lost 3 bases to trimming and J lost 0 bases, with 18 bases between them. The CDR3 nucleotides read TGTGCCAGCAGTTTTGAGGTAGGACAGAGTAACTCCTACGAGCAGTACTTC. Translating it yields CASSFEVGQSNSYEQYF.

This clonotype came up a few times. The chain carries TRBV2 and TRBJ2-3, with TRBD2 identical over 12 bases. The junction had 5 bases not matched to a gene; V was cut back by 8 bases and J by 2 bases. Germline CDR1 SNHLY, CDR2 FYNNEI. This CDR3 is built from 15 residues. The CDR3 bases are TGTGCCAGCGAATGGACTAGCGGGACCACAGATACGCAGTATTTT. Protein product: CASEWTSGTTDTQYF.

This clonotype came up a few times. The genes are TRBV4-1 and TRBJ1-5; tentative D call: TRBD1 (5 bases). The CDR3 extends over 16 amino acids. Germline loops: CDR1 MGHRA, CDR2 YSYEKL. Trimming removed 4 bases at V and 1 base at J, with 14 bases between. For the CDR3, the DNA is TGCGCCAGCAGCCCCGGGGGGGTATACAGCAATCAGCCCCAGCATTTT. Its protein is CASSPGGVYSNQPQHF.

This clonotype showed up many times. The CDR3 nucleotides read TGTGCCAGCAGTTACTCAGGACTAGCGGGAGGGCCGCGGGGGGTCCGGGAGACCCAGTACTTC. It is translated as CASSYSGLAGGPRGVRETQYF. The chain has TRBV6-6 and TRBJ2-5; 15 bases map to TRBD2. This CDR3 comprises 21 residues. CDR1 is MNHNY, CDR2 SVGAGI, per germline (reference sequence). The V gene end was trimmed by 0 bases and the J gene end by 5 bases; junction bases not matched to a gene: 16.

This clonotype has ten or more counts. The V call is TRBV7-9, the J call TRBJ2-2; tentatively, D is TRBD1 or TRBD2 (6 bases each). This CDR3 is 14 amino acids long. Germline V gene lookup returns CDR1 SEHNR and CDR2 FQNEAQ (reference sequence). Trimming stripped 10 bases from V and 5 bases from J, with 17 bases between. CDR3 amino acids: CANSPRGRTGELFF. The CDR3 DNA sequence: TGTGCCAACTCACCCCGGGGGCGGACCGGGGAGCTGTTTTTT.

This clonotype was counted many times. The genes are TRBV28 and TRBJ1-1; TRBD1 aligns across 8 bases. Germline V gene lookup returns CDR1 MDHEN and CDR2 SYDVKM. V was clipped by 7 bases and J by 0 bases; unmatched bases: 13. CDR3 length equals 17 residues. Written as DNA, the CDR3 is TGTGCCAGCACGAAAACAGGGGGAGGGATCATGAACACTGAAGCTTTCTTT. It encodes CASTKTGGGIMNTEAFF.

Only a few counts were recorded for this clonotype. The CDR3 region has the DNA TGTGCCACCAGTGAAACGGGACAAAACCAGCCCCAGCATTTT. This translates into CATSETGQNQPQHF. J is TRBJ1-5 and V is TRBV24-1, with D tentatively TRBD1 (6 bases). The V gene lost 4 bases and the J gene lost 7 bases, with 13 bases spanning the gap. The CDR3 contains 14 residues. From germline, CDR1 is KGHDR and CDR2 SFDVKD.

This clonotype was observed many times. The V gene is TRBV30, the J gene TRBJ2-1; D call uncertain. The length of the CDR3 is 14 residues. The V end lost 4 bases, the J end lost 4 bases, and 14 bases lay between the germline ends. CDR1 is GTSNPN, CDR2 SVGIG, per germline (reference sequence). The CDR3 spells CAWTVNGLYNEQFF. Written as DNA, the CDR3 is TGTGCCTGGACGGTGAATGGGTTATACAATGAGCAGTTCTTC.

This clonotype was observed a single time. V usage is TRBV28 and J usage is TRBJ2-1, with a weak D call TRBD1 (6 bases). Germline V gene lookup returns CDR1 MDHEN and CDR2 SYDVKM. Trimming took 3 bases from V and 4 from J, leaving 22 bases between them. This CDR3 comprises 18 residues. The CDR3 coding sequence is TGTGCCAGCAGTTTCGTAGCTCCCGTCTGGGACACTTACAATGAGCAGTTCTTC. Translating gives CASSFVAPVWDTYNEQFF.

This clonotype came up many times. This chain uses TRBV6-1 with TRBJ2-1, with TRBD1 identical over 7 bases. Germline assignment: CDR1 MNHNS and CDR2 SASEGT. V was pared by 7 bases and J by 2 bases, with 5 bases of the junction left unmatched. The CDR3 loop spans 14 amino acids. In DNA form, the CDR3 reads TGTGCCAGCACTGGGACAGTTGCCTACAATGAGCAGTTCTTC. Its protein is CASTGTVAYNEQFF.

The CDR3 loop reads CASRSDWTSGSRRVLSYEQYF. The DNA for the CDR3 is TGTGCCAGCAGGTCTGACTGGACTAGCGGGAGCCGCAGGGTCCTCTCCTACGAGCAGTACTTC. The rearrangement links TRBV11-2 to TRBJ2-7; 13 nucleotides align to TRBD2. Germline CDR1 reads SGHAT; CDR2 reads FQNNGV. The CDR3 totals 21 residues. The junction had 20 bases not matched to a gene; V was cut back by 6 bases and J by 0 bases.

This clonotype was counted ten times or more. The genes are TRBV11-2 and TRBJ2-2; either TRBD1 or TRBD2 may supply D (5 bases each). The V end lost 6 bases, the J end lost 4 bases, and 21 bases lay between the germline ends. Germline V gene sequence: CDR1 SGHAT, CDR2 FQNNGV. The CDR3 is 17 amino acids. The CDR3 sequence: CASRSLGGLRGTGELFF. The CDR3 DNA sequence: TGTGCCAGCAGAAGTCTCGGCGGTCTGAGGGGCACCGGGGAGCTGTTTTTT.

This clonotype came up a few times. The rearrangement links TRBV20-1 to TRBJ1-2; weak D call: TRBD1 (6 bases). Looked up from germline, CDR1 is DFQATT and CDR2 is SNEGSKA (reference sequence). The CDR3 is made up of 12 amino acids. The CDR3 nucleotides read TGCACCCCCGCTGGACAGAACTATGGCTACACCTTC. It codes for CTPAGQNYGYTF.

There are a few counts of this clonotype. In this CDR3 the conserved last residue, phenylalanine or tryptophan, is missing, so a read error is likely. The CDR3 DNA is TGTGCCAGCTCACCTAGCCAGGATCTTAATGAAAAACTGTTTCTT. This gives the protein CASSPSQDLNEKLFL. The genes are TRBV18 and TRBJ1-4; D is unclear. Between the trimmed V and J ends, which lost 3 bases and 4 bases, there was a span of 12 bases. Germline assignment: CDR1 KGHSH and CDR2 LQKENI. There are 15 residues in the CDR3.

At least ten counts were recorded for this clonotype. V and J are TRBV11-2 and TRBJ2-3; no definite D call. The CDR3 length is 14 residues. Trimming removed 3 bases from V and 3 bases from J, with 10 bases in between. Germline-derived CDR1 and CDR2 are SGHAT and FQNNGV. CDR3: CASSFFGPTDTQYF. CDR3 sequence (DNA): TGTGCCAGCAGCTTCTTCGGACCAACAGATACGCAGTATTTT. The full variable domain, completed using reference TRBV11-2 and TRBJ2-3, is EAGVAQSPRYKIIEKRQSVAFWCNPISGHATLYWYQQILGQGPKLLIQFQNNGVVDDSQLPKDRFSAERLKGVDSTLKIQPAKLEDSAVYLCASSFFGPTDTQYFGPGTRLTVL.

The V call is TRBV3-1, the J call TRBJ2-2; D unresolved. Germline values: CDR1 LGHDT, CDR2 YNNKEL (reference sequence). This CDR3 comprises 12 residues. Trimming took off 4 bases at V and 7 bases at J, with 7 bases between the two ends. The CDR3 region is CASSLYDGELFF. Here the CDR3 DNA reads TGTGCCAGCAGCCTGTATGACGGGGAGCTGTTTTTT.

CDR3 DNA sequence: TGTGCCAGCAGCCAGAACGGACAGGGCCGGGGACTAGCGGGAGTTAATGAGCAGTTCTTC. Amino acid sequence: CASSQNGQGRGLAGVNEQFF. The V call is TRBV14, the J call TRBJ2-1; 14 bases align to TRBD2. The CDR3 is 20 residues long. Per germline, CDR1 SGHDN and CDR2 FVKESK. The V and J ends lost 3 bases and 7 bases, in that order; junction bases with no gene match: 17.

This clonotype was recorded many times. This chain connects TRBV7-3 to TRBJ2-1; TRBD2 matches 11 bases. V lost 5 bases and J lost 0; bases outside the gene matches: 6. Germline CDR1 is SGHTA and CDR2 is FQGTGA. The CDR3 sequence is 17 residues long. The chain's CDR3 is CASSPASGGPSYNEQFF. In DNA form, the CDR3 reads TGTGCCAGCAGCCCCGCTAGCGGGGGGCCCTCCTACAATGAGCAGTTCTTC.

This clonotype was detected only a few times. The rearrangement joins TRBV6-2 or TRBV6-3 to TRBJ2-5; possibly TRBD2 for D (5 bases). Germline V lookup: CDR1 MNHEY, CDR2 SVGEGT. With 0 bases removed from V and 5 bases from J, the gap between germline ends came to 10 bases. This CDR3 contains 14 residues. The CDR3 sequence: CASSYSNPGETQYF. As DNA, the CDR3 is TGTGCCAGCAGTTACTCGAACCCGGGGGAGACCCAGTACTTC.

This clonotype occurred a few times. The CDR3 loop reads CASSPLRGHYNEQFF. CDR3 in DNA: TGTGCCAGCAGTCCCCTCAGGGGGCACTACAATGAGCAGTTCTTC. This sequence joins TRBV7-9 and TRBJ2-1, with 8 nucleotides matching TRBD1. Germline V gene data show CDR1 as SEHNR and CDR2 as FQNEAQ (reference sequence). The V gene end was trimmed by 6 bases and the J gene end by 3 bases; junction bases not matched to a gene: 7. This CDR3 is 15 amino acids long.

Ten or more counts support this clonotype. The rearrangement joins TRBV7-2 to TRBJ2-5; possible D gene TRBD1, 6 bases. CDR1 and CDR2 (germline): SGHTA, FQGNSA. Between the trimmed V and J ends, which lost 1 base and 4 bases, there was a span of 13 bases. The CDR3 length is 15 residues. The CDR3 region is CASSLDSGDGETQYF. CDR3 DNA sequence: TGTGCCAGCAGCTTAGATTCAGGGGATGGAGAGACCCAGTACTTC.

This clonotype was seen repeatedly, ten times or more. The rearrangement links TRBV20-1 to TRBJ1-4, with a weak D call TRBD1 (5 bases). This CDR3 has 12 amino acids. Trimming stripped 4 bases from V and 8 bases from J, with 11 bases between. Germline V gives CDR1 DFQATT, CDR2 SNEGSKA (reference sequence). The CDR3 here is CSAIGGREKLFF. The DNA for the CDR3 is TGCAGTGCTATTGGGGGAAGGGAAAAACTGTTTTTT.

This clonotype has at least ten counts. This rearrangement joins TRBV7-3 to TRBJ2-7; D remains unclear. The germline V and J ends were trimmed by 4 bases and 3 bases, with 10 bases remaining between them. The CDR3 runs to 13 residues. Germline CDR1 SGHTA, CDR2 FQGTGA. The CDR3 nucleotides are TGTGCCAGCAGCTCAACGCCCGGCTACGAGCAGTACTTC. It translates to CASSSTPGYEQYF. The variable domain in full, with the rest retrieved from reference TRBV7-3 and TRBJ2-7, is GAGVSQTPSNKVTEKGKYVELRCDPISGHTALYWYRQSLGQGPEFLIYFQGTGAADDSGLPNDRFFAVRPEGSVSTLKIQRTERGDSAVYLCASSSTPGYEQYFGPGTRLTVT.

The chain has TRBV20-1 and TRBJ2-5; D perhaps matches TRBD1 (6 bases). Germline CDR1 and CDR2: DFQATT and SNEGSKA (reference sequence). The CDR3 spans 17 residues. Trimming removed 3 bases from V and 0 bases from J, with 20 bases in between. The CDR3 sequence is CSARDRDSPGDQETQYF. CDR3 sequence (DNA): TGCAGTGCTAGGGACCGCGACTCCCCAGGGGACCAAGAGACCCAGTACTTC.

The genes are TRBV19 and TRBJ1-2; D gene unclear. The CDR3 has 15 amino acids. Germline V lookup: CDR1 LNHDA, CDR2 SQIVND (reference sequence). Trimming shortened V by 8 bases and J by 4 bases, and 20 bases separated the two germline ends. CDR3 sequence (DNA): TGTGCCAGTGCCTGGATGGACCTATCTGCCTATGGCTACACCTTC. Encoded protein: CASAWMDLSAYGYTF. Drawing the rest from reference TRBV19 and TRBJ1-2, the complete variable domain is DGGITQSPKYLFRKEGQNVTLSCEQNLNHDAMYWYRQDPGQGLRLIYYSQIVNDFQKGDIAEGYSVSREKKESFPLTVTSAQKNPTAFYLCASAWMDLSAYGYTFGSGTRLTVV.

This clonotype has more than one count but fewer than ten. The CDR3 sequence is CASLNLLASSYEQYF. DNA of the CDR3: TGCGCCAGTTTAAATCTTCTAGCGAGCTCCTACGAGCAGTACTTC. The rearrangement uses TRBV10-2 and TRBJ2-7; possible D gene TRBD2, 6 bases. The germline V gene has CDR1 WSHSY and CDR2 SAAADI. Trimming removed 9 bases from V and 0 bases from J, with 18 bases in between. The CDR3 is 15 amino acids.

This clonotype was seen more than once but under ten times. The rearrangement uses TRBV3-1 and TRBJ2-1; 9 bases agree with TRBD2. V shed 1 base and J 6 bases; nucleotides not matched to a gene: 10. The CDR3 loop spans 17 amino acids. Per the germline V gene, CDR1 is LGHDT and CDR2 is YNNKEL (reference sequence). CDR3 nucleotides: TGTGCCAGCAGCCAAGCCCTCCGGGGCGGGAGGGCCAATGAGCAGTTCTTC. This codes for CASSQALRGGRANEQFF.

This clonotype was observed at least ten times. V is TRBV27 and J is TRBJ1-5; 7 bases match TRBD1. J gave up 2 bases and V 4 bases, and 11 bases lay outside the gene matches. The CDR3 spans 17 residues. Germline V gene sequence: CDR1 MNHEY, CDR2 SMNVEV (reference sequence). The CDR3 region is CASSSETDRAGNQPQHF. Here the CDR3 DNA reads TGTGCCAGCAGTTCAGAAACCGACAGGGCGGGCAATCAGCCCCAGCATTTT.

This clonotype has more than one count but fewer than ten. The chain combines TRBV5-1 with TRBJ2-3; no firm D call. The length of the CDR3 is 15 residues. With 0 bases removed from V and 2 bases from J, the gap between germline ends came to 10 bases. Germline CDR1 and CDR2: SGHRS and YFSETQ. The CDR3, as DNA: TGCGCCAGCAGCTTGGAGTGGGCCCCCACAGATACGCAGTATTTT. Encoded protein: CASSLEWAPTDTQYF.

Points on this clonotype: The junction shows a germline mismatch at one end, possibly a read error. This chain links TRBV14 with TRBJ2-3; TRBD1 matches at 7 bases. Germline V gene lookup returns CDR1 SGHDN and CDR2 FVKESK. The CDR3 loop spans 16 amino acids. Written as DNA, the CDR3 is TGTGCCAGCAGCCAAGGCCCGGGACAGAGCACAGATATGCAGTATTTT. Residues: CASSQGPGQSTDMQYF.